The 4 T cell receptor beta chains given below trace back to one sample, sequenced in a study of blood T cell repertoires in COVID-19. TCRdb keeps only in-frame clones here, not all; method: immunoSEQ multiplex PCR. This table holds under 300,000 clones, 65% to 90% found once. The sample consisted of peripheral blood. The source is a woman aged 70-85 years with COVID-19, enrolled during active disease.

This clone was counted once. This chain joins TRBV5-8 and TRBJ2-2; TRBD2 might be the D (6 bases). Germline V gene sequence: CDR1 SGHTS, CDR2 YDEGEE. The CDR3 runs to 15 residues. V was trimmed by 0 bases and J by 5 bases, leaving 11 bases between them. The CDR3 region is CASSLAGVPTGELFF. The CDR3 DNA is TGTGCCAGCAGCTTGGCGGGGGTCCCGACCGGGGAGCTGTTTTTT.

The rearrangement links TRBV24-1 to TRBJ1-5; D remains unclear. Germline V gene sequence: CDR1 KGHDR, CDR2 SFDVKD. The CDR3 covers 13 residues. V lost 9 bases, J lost 3 bases, and 11 bases lay in between. The CDR3 loop is CATSTGTNQPQHF. The CDR3 DNA reads as TGTGCCACCTCGACGGGAACCAATCAGCCCCAGCATTTT.

This clone was observed a handful of times. The chain joins TRBV18 to TRBJ1-4; TRBD1 is a possible D gene (6 bases). The CDR3 totals 15 residues. Trimming removed 5 bases at V and 5 bases at J, with 15 bases between. Germline V CDR1 and CDR2: KGHSH, LQKENI. The CDR3 is CASSENRDPNEKLFF. The DNA of the CDR3 is TGTGCCAGCTCAGAAAACAGGGACCCGAATGAAAAACTGTTTTTT.

This chain joins TRBV6-5 and TRBJ2-7; 8 nucleotides agree with TRBD2. The germline V gene has CDR1 MNHEY and CDR2 SVGAGI. Trimming at V came to 6 bases and at J to 7 bases, leaving 11 bases not matched to a gene. This CDR3 region has 14 residues. CDR3 nucleotide sequence: TGTGCCAGCAGGGGTAGCGGGACTTATTGGGAGCAGTACTTC. Translating it yields CASRGSGTYWEQYF.